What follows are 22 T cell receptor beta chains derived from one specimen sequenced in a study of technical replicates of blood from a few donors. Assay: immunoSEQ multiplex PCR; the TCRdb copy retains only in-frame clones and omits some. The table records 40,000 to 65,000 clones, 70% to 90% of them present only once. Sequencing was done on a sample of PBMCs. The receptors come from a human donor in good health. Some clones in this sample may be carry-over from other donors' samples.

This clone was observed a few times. The CDR3: CASKGVLYEQYF. CDR3 nucleotides: TGTGCATCCAAGGGGGTCCTCTACGAGCAGTACTTC. The rearrangement links TRBV19 to TRBJ2-7; weak D call: TRBD1 (6 bases). This CDR3 spans 12 amino acids. Germline CDR1 LNHDA, CDR2 SQIVND (reference sequence).

CDR3 sequence: CASSQSDIGLASEQYF. CDR3 coding DNA: TGCGCCAGCAGCCAATCAGATATCGGACTAGCGAGTGAGCAGTACTTC. This chain uses TRBV4-1 with TRBJ2-7; 9 nucleotides agree with TRBD2. This CDR3 has 16 amino acids. The germline gives CDR1 MGHRA, CDR2 YSYEKL. Germline trimming cut 2 bases from V and 7 bases from J; bases unmatched to any gene: 12.

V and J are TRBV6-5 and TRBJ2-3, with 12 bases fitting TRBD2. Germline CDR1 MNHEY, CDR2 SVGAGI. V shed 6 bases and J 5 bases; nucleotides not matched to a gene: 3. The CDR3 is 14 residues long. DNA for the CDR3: TGTGCCAGCAGACTAGCGGGGGGCCAAGATACGCAGTATTTT. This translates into CASRLAGGQDTQYF.

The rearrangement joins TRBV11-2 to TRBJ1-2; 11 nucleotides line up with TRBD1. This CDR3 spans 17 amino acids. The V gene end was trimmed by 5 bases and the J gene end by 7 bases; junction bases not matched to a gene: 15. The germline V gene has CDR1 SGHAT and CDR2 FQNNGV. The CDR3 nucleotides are TGTGCCAGCAGCCCTTGGACAGGGGGCGACTCTCGCGGTGGCTACACCTTC. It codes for CASSPWTGGDSRGGYTF.

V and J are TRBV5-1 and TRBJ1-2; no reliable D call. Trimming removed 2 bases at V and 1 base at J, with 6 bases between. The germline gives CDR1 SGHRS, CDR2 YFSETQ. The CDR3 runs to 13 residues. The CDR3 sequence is CASSLSVNYGYTF. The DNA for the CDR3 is TGCGCCAGCAGCTTATCAGTTAACTATGGCTACACCTTC.

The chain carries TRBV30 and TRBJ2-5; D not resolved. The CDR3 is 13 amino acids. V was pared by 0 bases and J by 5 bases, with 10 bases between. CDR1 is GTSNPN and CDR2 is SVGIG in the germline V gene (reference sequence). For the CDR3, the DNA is TGTGCCTGGAGTGTAAGAGTCCGGGAGACCCAGTACTTC. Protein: CAWSVRVRETQYF.

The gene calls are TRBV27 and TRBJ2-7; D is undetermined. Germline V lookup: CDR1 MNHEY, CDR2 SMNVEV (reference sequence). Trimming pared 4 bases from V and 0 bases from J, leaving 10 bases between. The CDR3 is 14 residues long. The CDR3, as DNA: TGTGCCAGCAGTTACAGATACCCCTCCTACGAGCAGTACTTC. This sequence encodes CASSYRYPSYEQYF.

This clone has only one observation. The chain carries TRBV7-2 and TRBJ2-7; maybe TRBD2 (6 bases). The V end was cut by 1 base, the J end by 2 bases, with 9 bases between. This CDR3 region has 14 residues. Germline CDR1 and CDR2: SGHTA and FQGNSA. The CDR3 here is CASSLDGSPYEQYF. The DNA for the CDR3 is TGTGCCAGCAGCTTAGACGGGAGTCCCTACGAGCAGTACTTC.

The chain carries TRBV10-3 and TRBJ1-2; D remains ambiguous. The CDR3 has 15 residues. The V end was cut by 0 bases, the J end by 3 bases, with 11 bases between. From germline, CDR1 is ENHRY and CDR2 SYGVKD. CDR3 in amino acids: CAISESGREDYGYTF. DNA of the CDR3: TGTGCCATCAGTGAGTCGGGGAGGGAGGACTATGGCTACACCTTC.

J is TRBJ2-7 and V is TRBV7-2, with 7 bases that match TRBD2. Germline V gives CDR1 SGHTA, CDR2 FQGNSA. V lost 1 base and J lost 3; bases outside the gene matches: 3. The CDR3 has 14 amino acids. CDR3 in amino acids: CASSLEGGYYEQYF. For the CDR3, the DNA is TGTGCCAGCAGCTTAGAGGGAGGGTACTACGAGCAGTACTTC.

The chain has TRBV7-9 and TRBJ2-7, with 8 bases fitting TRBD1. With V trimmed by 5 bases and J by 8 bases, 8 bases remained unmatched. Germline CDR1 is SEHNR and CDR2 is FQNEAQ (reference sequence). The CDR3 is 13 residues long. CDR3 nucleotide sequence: TGTGCCAGCAGCCGGGGACAGGATTCCCAGCAGTACTTC. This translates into CASSRGQDSQQYF.

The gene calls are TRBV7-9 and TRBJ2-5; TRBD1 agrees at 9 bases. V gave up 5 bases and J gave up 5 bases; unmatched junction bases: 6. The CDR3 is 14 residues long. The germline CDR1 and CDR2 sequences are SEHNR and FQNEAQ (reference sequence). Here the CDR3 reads CASSNRQGVETQYF. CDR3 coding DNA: TGTGCCAGCAGCAACAGACAGGGGGTTGAGACCCAGTACTTC.

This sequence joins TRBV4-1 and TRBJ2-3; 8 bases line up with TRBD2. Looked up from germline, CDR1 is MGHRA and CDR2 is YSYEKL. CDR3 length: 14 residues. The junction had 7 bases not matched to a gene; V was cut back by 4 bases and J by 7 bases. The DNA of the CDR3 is TGCGCCAGCAGCCGAACCCCGGGGGGGCATACGCAGTATTTT. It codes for CASSRTPGGHTQYF.

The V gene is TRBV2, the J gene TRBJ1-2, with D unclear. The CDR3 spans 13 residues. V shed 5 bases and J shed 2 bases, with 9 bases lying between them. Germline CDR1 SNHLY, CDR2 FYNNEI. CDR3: CASSLTENYGYTF. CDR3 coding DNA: TGTGCCAGCAGTCTGACGGAGAACTATGGCTACACCTTC. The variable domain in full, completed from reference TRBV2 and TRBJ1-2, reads EPEVTQTPSHQVTQMGQEVILRCVPISNHLYFYWYRQILGQKVEFLVSFYNNEISEKSEIFDDQFSVERPDGSNFTLKIRSTKLEDSAMYFCASSLTENYGYTFGSGTRLTVV.

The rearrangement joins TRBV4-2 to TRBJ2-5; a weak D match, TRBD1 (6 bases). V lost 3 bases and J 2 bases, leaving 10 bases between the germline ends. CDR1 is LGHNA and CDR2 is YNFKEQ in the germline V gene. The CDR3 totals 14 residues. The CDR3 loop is CASSQVGQQETQYF. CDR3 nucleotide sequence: TGTGCCAGCAGCCAGGTAGGACAGCAAGAGACCCAGTACTTC.

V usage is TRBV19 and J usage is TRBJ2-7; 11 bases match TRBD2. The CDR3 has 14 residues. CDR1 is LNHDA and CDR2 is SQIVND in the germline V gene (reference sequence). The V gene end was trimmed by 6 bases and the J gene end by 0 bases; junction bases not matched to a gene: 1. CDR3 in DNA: TGTGCCAGTAGGACTAGCGGGGACTCCTACGAGCAGTACTTC. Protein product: CASRTSGDSYEQYF.

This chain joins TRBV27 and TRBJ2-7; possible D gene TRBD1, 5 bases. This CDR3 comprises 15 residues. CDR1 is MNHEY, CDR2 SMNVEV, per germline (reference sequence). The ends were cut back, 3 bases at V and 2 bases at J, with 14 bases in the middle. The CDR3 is CASSFYSTEAYEQYF. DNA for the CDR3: TGTGCCAGCAGTTTTTATTCGACAGAAGCCTACGAGCAGTACTTC.

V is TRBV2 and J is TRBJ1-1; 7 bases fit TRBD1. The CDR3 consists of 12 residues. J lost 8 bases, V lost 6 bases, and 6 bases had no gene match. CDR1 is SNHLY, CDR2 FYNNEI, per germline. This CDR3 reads CASRGDSGEAFF. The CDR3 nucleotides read TGTGCCAGCAGGGGGGACAGCGGAGAAGCTTTCTTT. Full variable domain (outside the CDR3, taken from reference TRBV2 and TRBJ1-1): EPEVTQTPSHQVTQMGQEVILRCVPISNHLYFYWYRQILGQKVEFLVSFYNNEISEKSEIFDDQFSVERPDGSNFTLKIRSTKLEDSAMYFCASRGDSGEAFFGQGTRLTVV.

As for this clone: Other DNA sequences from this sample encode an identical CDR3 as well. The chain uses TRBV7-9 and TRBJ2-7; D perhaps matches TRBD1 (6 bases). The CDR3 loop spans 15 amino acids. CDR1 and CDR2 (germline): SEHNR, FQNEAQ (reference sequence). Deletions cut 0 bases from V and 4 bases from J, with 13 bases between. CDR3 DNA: TGTGCCAGCAGCTTAGCGTCTGGCAGGGGATACGAGCAGTACTTC. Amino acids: CASSLASGRGYEQYF.

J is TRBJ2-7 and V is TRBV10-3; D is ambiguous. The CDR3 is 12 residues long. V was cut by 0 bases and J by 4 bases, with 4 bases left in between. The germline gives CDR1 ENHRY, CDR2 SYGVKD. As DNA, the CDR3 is TGTGCCATCAGTGAGTCCCAGTACGAGCAGTACTTC. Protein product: CAISESQYEQYF.

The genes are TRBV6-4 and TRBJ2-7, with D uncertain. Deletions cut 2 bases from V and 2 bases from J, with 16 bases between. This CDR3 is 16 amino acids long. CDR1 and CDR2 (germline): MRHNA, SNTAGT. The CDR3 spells CASSDDWSPPAYEQYF. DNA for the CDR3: TGTGCCAGCAGTGACGATTGGAGTCCGCCGGCCTACGAGCAGTACTTC.

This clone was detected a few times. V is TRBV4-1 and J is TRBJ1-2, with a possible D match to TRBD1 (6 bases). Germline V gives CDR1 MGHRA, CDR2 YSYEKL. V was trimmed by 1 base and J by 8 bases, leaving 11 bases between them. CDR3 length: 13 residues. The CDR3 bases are TGCGCCAGCAGCCAAGTTGGGGGCCCAGGCTACACCTTC. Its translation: CASSQVGGPGYTF.